This TCR beta chain was sequenced during a study of T cells in localized non-small cell lung cancer (dated by TCRdb to 2018 to 2020). For the wider study: T cell repertoires of 236 early-stage NSCLC patients were analyzed, with tumors being compared against uninvolved tumor-adjacent lungs. All 250 or so NSCLC patients in the cohort were treatment-naive and had localized lung tumors that were resected. NSCLC patients had a mean age of approximately 70 years, and around 140 were male and about 110 female. On the study overall, not on this receptor specifically: Multi-region tumor sequencing was not performed, so intratumor heterogeneity could not be excluded. Because the study design was exploratory, TCR variables were selected using unadjusted p-values without false-discovery rate correction. Higher blood T cell density associated with longer overall survival, while higher adjacent-lung clonality associated with shorter survival. A median of approximately 57 of the top 100 tumor clones were detected in paired uninvolved adjacent lung, and around 30 of these tumor clones were also found among the top 100 clones of the paired uninvolved adjacent lung. Uninvolved tumor-adjacent lung showed the highest T cell clonality, higher than tumor, which suggests more focused antigenic responses in the adjacent lung.

At diagnosis, tumor, uninvolved tumor-adjacent lung and peripheral blood were collected and then preserved as a mix of FFPE and fresh-frozen material. For TCR repertoire profiling, the blood samples were analyzed as peripheral blood mononuclear cells. About this clone itself: What this receptor recognizes is not known. There are no base qualities to consult, and no much larger clone falls within one base.

The CDR1 and CDR2 encoded by the germline V gene are SGHTA and FQGNSA. From the cysteine up to the phenylalanine, the CDR3 has a length of 14 residues. Kept here is only the CDR3 DNA, which spans 42 bases and is read in frame from base 1. V lost 5 bases and J lost 4 bases; the stretch between them is 12 bases long. TCR beta CDR3 regions were sequenced from DNA using the immunoSEQ Assay. Under the source paper's analysis protocol: T cell density was computed as TCR beta template counts normalized to usable DNA estimated by amplifying housekeeping genes. Richness was estimated with the preseqR package, extrapolating to 400,000 templates for PBMC samples and 120,000 templates for tissue samples. Clonality was taken to be one minus Pielou's evenness. To identify tissue-enriched TCRs, differential abundance testing was run on productive amino-acid clonotypes with a minimum total count of 5 and an alpha of 0.1. The Jaccard Index and the Morisita Overlap Index were used to measure repertoire overlap between compartments. GLIPH clustered TCR beta CDR3s with public tetramer-defined viral CDR3s; viral motifs required at least three viral sequences plus V-gene enrichment. The source is immuneACCESS, and TCRdb retained only in-frame sequences with V and J called. Part of the clones is not carried over; for the studies checked, unresolved V genes explain less than half of this, and the remainder is unexplained. D and trimming come from the DNA, and the V and J calls and clone size come from that table. A total of about 70,000 clones appear in this sample, about four fifths of them only once. The ten biggest clones cover 1% to 1.5% of the sample.

The source material was peripheral blood, sampled before any cancer treatment. The chain links TRBV7-2 with TRBJ1-3; no D segment can be confidently identified. This TCR came from a female donor older than 55 with stage I lung adenocarcinoma. The CDR3 in this case is CASSPPGRGNTIYF. The DNA sequence is TGTGCCAGCAGCCCACCGGGTAGGGGAAACACCATATATTTT.